This entry is about one T cell receptor (beta chain). Its target is unknown. Trimming cost V 0 bases and J 9 bases, with 11 bases left between them. Germline assignment: CDR1 MNHEY and CDR2 SMNVEV (reference sequence). The CDR3 loop spans 14 amino acids. Patients with uncontrolled infections, other autoimmune diseases, pregnancy or lactation were excluded. Clinical symptoms, serum thyroxine, TRAb, thyroid ultrasound and orbital computed tomography established diagnosis. This sample is drawn from a study of T cells in Graves' hyperthyroidism and ophthalmopathy. RNA transcripts gave rise to amplified TCR beta CDR3 regions. When the TCR CDR3 underwent first-round RT-PCR, the HTBI primer set was used. In TCRdb, the multiplex PCR reads were re-called with MiXCR into one record per CDR3 protein. Here the sample spans hundreds of thousands of distinct CDR3 sequences, 15% to 20% being singletons. Study observations and caveats: Through a model of 13 V-J features, ophthalmopathy was separated from stable hyperthyroidism.

The sample comprised blood. This chain joins TRBV27 and TRBJ2-2; D unresolved. This clonotype was sampled from a middle-aged man with Graves' ophthalmopathy. CDR3 bases: TGTGCCAGCAGTTTATCGATTGGTCCCCGGGAGCTGTTTTTT. This translates into CASSLSIGPRELFF.